This TCR beta chain was identified during a study of molecular identifiers for immune sequencing clone quantification. Study in general: In replicates, RNA taken from approximately 20,000 or 100,000 naive CD8 cells was divided five ways, and four portions underwent sequencing.

Germline-derived CDR1 and CDR2 are KGHDR and SFDVKD. This CDR3 contains 13 residues. V lost 6 bases and J 7 bases, leaving 9 bases between the germline ends. Naive CD8 library inputs spanned roughly 18,000 to 1,100,000 sorted cells and 10%, 30% or 50% RNA. Sorting recovered naive CD8 T cells on a CD8+CD4-CCR7+CD45RA+ profile. With listed TCR primers and previously described methods, bulk TCR libraries were prepared. TCRdb independently ran MiXCR on the PCR reads; one entry per CDR3 protein. The sample has roughly 320,000 distinct CDR3 sequences, over 20% seen once. The chain uses TRBV24-1 and TRBJ1-6; D unclear. The receptor comes from a human donor in good health. Some libraries in this study had Jurkat cell RNA spiked in. The sample consisted of naive CD8+ T cells from blood, with Jurkat cell RNA spiked in. As for subset: FACS-sorted CD8+CD4-CCR7+CD45RA+ naive T cells. The CDR3: CATSSGPNSPLHF. The CDR3 region has the DNA TGTGCCACCAGTTCGGGTCCAAATTCACCCCTCCACTTT.